The T cell receptor beta chain described here comes from a study of identical twins listed by TCRdb under 2016. Turning to the overall study: To test whether fetal clonotypes persist, this study deep-sequenced TCR alpha and beta repertoires from monozygotic twins, from unrelated adults of various ages, and from cord blood. To rule out contamination, replicate twin experiments were performed at different times with different library preparation protocols.

This clonotype was counted between two and nine times. Its target antigen remains unknown. One base away there is no much larger clone; base qualities are not given. All donors were healthy Caucasians. The twin cohort consisted of three pairs of female monozygotic twins, all aged roughly 18 to 30 years. CD4+ and CD8+ T cell populations were isolated with positive isolation kits from Invitrogen. The library was prepared using 5' RACE. TCRdb records Illumina HiSeq 2000 as the sequencer. Template switching introduced a universal primer binding site; the final cDNA contained a unique molecular identifier, enabling accurate counting of TCR cDNA molecules. Specific primers in the conserved constant-segment region were used to synthesize first-strand cDNA for TCR alpha and beta chains. To control for contamination, every cDNA library carried two barcodes: a SMART-Mk sample barcode plus Illumina barcodes. TruSeq adapter sequences and Illumina sample barcodes were added in two successive PCR steps. TCR alpha and beta cDNA libraries were sequenced on the Illumina HiSeq platform with custom primers. Per the authors' processing: MiGEC was used to process raw reads and extract unique molecular identifiers, and MiXCR was used to find CDR3 positions. Recombination models were inferred per individual with the repgenHMM and IGoR tools using an EM algorithm. Shared clonotype analysis was performed with the tcR package in R, normalizing sharing by the product of cloneset sizes. Out-of-frame nonproductive sequences were analyzed to study raw recombination free of thymic and clonal selection effects. Starting from the raw public reads, TCRdb applied fastp trimming at Q25, assembled clones with MiXCR and retained in-frame beta chains. Under each unique CDR3 protein, matching rows form one entry showing the most common genes and DNA. These V and J calls derive from TCRdb rather than the authors' analysis. A total of just over 450,000 distinct CDR3 sequences appear in this sample, approximately 15% of them only once. Around 0.57% of the sample lies in the top ten.

Study-wide findings and limitations: Compared with coincidental sharing between unrelated individuals, out-of-frame TCR alpha sequences shared between twins showed an excess of sequences with low generation probability. Fewer insertions were carried by abundant cord blood beta clonotypes; a weaker similar trend was observed in young adult naive repertoires, while no such trend was observed in memory repertoires. Because the same donors could not be followed over many years, conclusions were based on cross-sectional statistical analysis. Zero-insertion analyses could be partly confounded by invariant T cells such as MAIT and iNKT, though diverse VJ usage argued against such confounding for most clonotypes. In beta out-of-frame sequences, excess twin sharing was weaker, because having fewer shared sequences lowered the signal-to-noise ratio. In monozygotic twins, out-of-frame TCR alpha sharing was systematically underestimated by recombination models, although the models agreed with sharing between unrelated individuals.

CDR3 length: 13 amino acids, cysteine to phenylalanine. Only the CDR3 part of the read is kept: 39 bases, read in frame from the first base. The germline V gene (reference sequence) provides CDR1 DFQATT and CDR2 SNEGSKA. Trimming takes 6 bases off V and 4 bases off J; junction bases not matched to a gene: 8. The same sample was also used in a study of yellow fever vaccine responses in identical twins. The second source states: According to the authors, the vaccine-induced T cell response in identical twins seemed to be partly convergent and partly specific to each individual. The study precisely tracked vaccine-responding T cell clones in identical twins.

Material: CD4+ T cells sorted from blood. The rearrangement joined TRBV20-1 to TRBJ2-7; 8 junctional bases match TRBD1. The sequence was collected from a woman aged 18-35 years in good health. The bases are TGCAGTGCGGGGAGACAGGGGTATTACGAGCAGTACTTC. This encodes CSAGRQGYYEQYF.